These 23 T cell receptor beta chains originate from one sample sequenced in a study of cytomegalovirus exposure and HLA in healthy donors. Primers: 60 Vbeta forward and 13 Jbeta reverse. Here immunoSEQ multiplex PCR was the method, and the copy in TCRdb shows in-frame clones only, minus some. This sample has some 100,000 clones; about 77% occur once, and the top ten carry over 3.5%. Source material: PBMCs. These receptors originate from a woman in her fifties or sixties in good health and CMV-seropositive.

The chain links TRBV5-5 to TRBJ1-1; D is possibly TRBD1 (6 bases). Trimming took off 0 bases at V and 9 bases at J, with 15 bases between the two ends. This CDR3 has 14 amino acids. CDR1 is SGHKS, CDR2 YYEKEE, per germline (reference sequence). The CDR3 sequence: CASSLATQGSQAFF. CDR3 in DNA: TGTGCCAGCAGCTTGGCTACACAGGGTAGTCAAGCTTTCTTT.

The J gene is TRBJ2-5, the V gene TRBV10-3; 10 bases fit TRBD2. The DNA end is more similar to TRBJ2-7, so the J call may be wrong. CDR1 and CDR2 from the germline V gene are ENHRY and SYGVKD. The CDR3 is made up of 15 amino acids. In DNA, the CDR3 is TGTGCCACCAGGACTAGCGGCATGGCGGGCGGCGAGCAGTACTTC. It translates to CATRTSGMAGGEQYF.

Note on this clone: Other nucleotide sequences from this sample produce the same CDR3. The chain carries TRBV7-9 and TRBJ1-1; D is perhaps TRBD1 (6 bases). The V and J ends lost 4 bases and 5 bases respectively, with 8 bases between them. Germline loops: CDR1 SEHNR, CDR2 FQNEAQ (reference sequence). CDR3 length: 12 amino acids. This CDR3 is CASSSRGTEAFF. The CDR3 DNA is TGTGCCAGCAGCTCAAGGGGGACTGAAGCTTTCTTT.

This clone occurred a few times. The chain joins TRBV29-1 to TRBJ1-1; no clear D. The CDR3 is made up of 10 amino acids. V gave up 7 bases and J gave up 7 bases, with 10 bases separating them. CDR1 and CDR2 (germline): SQVTM, ANQGSEA. For the CDR3, the DNA is TGCAGCGATATACAGCATGAAGCTTTCTTT. This translates into CSDIQHEAFF.

The V call is TRBV5-1, the J call TRBJ1-2, with D tentatively TRBD1 (5 bases). Trimming pared 4 bases from V and 10 bases from J, leaving 14 bases between. The CDR3 totals 12 residues. Germline lookup yields CDR1 SGHRS and CDR2 YFSETQ. The CDR3, as DNA: TGCGCCAGCAGCCAGAGCCAGGGTGCCTACACCTTC. Its protein is CASSQSQGAYTF.

This clone has a handful of counts. V gene TRBV10-2 combines with J gene TRBJ1-1; 8 nucleotides line up with TRBD1. CDR3 length: 14 amino acids. V shed 5 bases, J shed 4 bases, and the junction held 6 bases outside the gene matches. Per germline, CDR1 WSHSY and CDR2 SAAADI. The CDR3 DNA follows: TGCGCCAGCAGTCCGGGACAGGCGGTCACTGAAGCTTTCTTT. Protein: CASSPGQAVTEAFF.

Only a few counts were recorded for this clone. The V call is TRBV30, the J call TRBJ2-3; D may be TRBD2 (6 bases). This CDR3 has 15 amino acids. V lost 5 bases to trimming and J lost 3 bases, with 18 bases between them. Germline V gene lookup returns CDR1 GTSNPN and CDR2 SVGIG (reference sequence). The CDR3 spells CAWDSGIPQTDTQYF. CDR3 nucleotides: TGTGCCTGGGATAGCGGAATTCCCCAGACAGATACGCAGTATTTT.

The chain joins TRBV19 to TRBJ2-5; 8 positions agree with TRBD1. The J call may be faulty, since TRBJ2-7 better matches the DNA end. The CDR3 contains 15 residues. Per the germline V gene, CDR1 is LNHDA and CDR2 is SQIVND (reference sequence). This CDR3 reads CASQLTGTGSYEQYF. In nucleotides, the CDR3 is TGTGCCAGTCAGTTGACCGGGACAGGCTCCTACGAGCAGTACTTC.

This chain uses TRBV5-1 with TRBJ2-3, with D possibly matching TRBD2 (7 bases). Trimming took 3 bases from V and 2 from J, leaving 19 bases between them. From germline, CDR1 is SGHRS and CDR2 YFSETQ. CDR3 length equals 17 residues. The CDR3, as DNA: TGCGCCAGCAGCTGGGTCCGGGGGGCGGGGTCCACAGATACGCAGTATTTT. Translation gives CASSWVRGAGSTDTQYF.

The chain is built from TRBV6-5 and TRBJ1-1, with D possibly TRBD1 on 5 matching bases. Trimming shortened V by 6 bases and J by 0 bases, and 11 bases separated the two germline ends. This CDR3 has 14 amino acids. Per germline, CDR1 MNHEY and CDR2 SVGAGI. The CDR3 spells CASSRDSLNTEAFF. The CDR3 DNA is TGTGCCAGCAGCCGAGACAGTCTGAACACTGAAGCTTTCTTT.

The J gene is TRBJ1-1, the V gene TRBV5-6; D may be TRBD1 (5 bases). The germline V and J ends were trimmed by 4 bases and 0 bases, with 13 bases remaining between them. The CDR3 is 15 residues long. Germline V lookup: CDR1 SGHDT, CDR2 YYEEEE. Written as DNA, the CDR3 is TGTGCCAGCAGCCCTCCGGGACTCGTGAACACTGAAGCTTTCTTT. It encodes CASSPPGLVNTEAFF.

The gene calls are TRBV7-3 and TRBJ1-1; possible D gene TRBD1, 5 bases. V was cut by 5 bases and J by 3 bases, with 16 bases left in between. CDR3 length: 15 amino acids. The V gene's germline CDR1 is SGHTA and CDR2 FQGTGA. The CDR3 bases are TGTGCCAGCAGCCCCTTCGCGGGGGTCTACACTGAAGCTTTCTTT. Translated: CASSPFAGVYTEAFF.

The J gene is TRBJ2-2, the V gene TRBV9; D is unresolved. From germline, CDR1 is SGDLS and CDR2 YYNGEE. The V end lost 0 bases, the J end lost 0 bases, and 9 bases lay between the germline ends. This CDR3 is built from 16 residues. CDR3 loop: CASSVVPGPNTGELFF. In nucleotides, the CDR3 is TGTGCCAGCAGCGTAGTTCCAGGCCCGAACACCGGGGAGCTGTTTTTT.

The gene calls are TRBV30 and TRBJ2-7; TRBD1 matches at 9 bases. The CDR3 is made up of 14 amino acids. Germline lookup yields CDR1 GTSNPN and CDR2 SVGIG (reference sequence). V gave up 3 bases and J gave up 5 bases; unmatched junction bases: 8. CDR3 in amino acids: CAWSRDRVSHEQYF. The CDR3, as DNA: TGTGCCTGGAGCCGGGACAGGGTTTCCCACGAGCAGTACTTC.

This chain connects TRBV10-2 to TRBJ1-1, with no clear D. Germline V gene data show CDR1 as WSHSY and CDR2 as SAAADI. The length of the CDR3 is 14 residues. The V end lost 5 bases, the J end lost 4 bases, and 14 bases lay between the germline ends. In nucleotides, the CDR3 is TGCGCCAGCAGTCCACACCGAGCGGGCACTGAAGCTTTCTTT. This sequence encodes CASSPHRAGTEAFF.

The chain recombines TRBV7-9 with TRBJ1-4; D is unclear. Trimming removed 5 bases at V and 2 bases at J, with 9 bases between. Germline V lookup: CDR1 SEHNR, CDR2 FQNEAQ (reference sequence). CDR3 length: 14 amino acids. The CDR3 loop reads CASSPPRTNEKLFF. In nucleotides, the CDR3 is TGTGCCAGCAGCCCCCCCAGGACTAATGAAAAACTGTTTTTT.

This clone occurred a few times. V is TRBV6-5 and J is TRBJ1-1; 11 bases align to TRBD1. CDR1 is MNHEY, CDR2 SVGAGI, per germline. The J segment lost 3 bases and the V segment lost 4 bases, leaving 7 bases of the junction unmatched. The length of the CDR3 is 16 residues. The CDR3 reads CASSSIRGQGDTEAFF. The CDR3 nucleotides read TGTGCCAGCAGTTCGATTCGGGGACAGGGGGACACTGAAGCTTTCTTT.

This clone has only a few counts. The CDR3 spells CASSTRNEQFF. As DNA, the CDR3 is TGTGCCAGTAGTACTAGGAATGAGCAGTTCTTC. This chain connects TRBV19 to TRBJ2-1; D unresolved. Germline values: CDR1 LNHDA, CDR2 SQIVND (reference sequence). The CDR3 covers 11 residues. Trimming left V 4 bases short and J 7 bases short, with 5 bases between.

The J gene is TRBJ1-1, the V gene TRBV19; D is ambiguous. V was pared by 2 bases and J by 1 base, with 11 bases between. CDR3 length equals 15 residues. Germline V gives CDR1 LNHDA, CDR2 SQIVND (reference sequence). CDR3 region: CASSIIPDSNTEAFF. The CDR3 DNA reads TGTGCCAGTAGTATAATCCCGGACTCGAACACTGAAGCTTTCTTT. Using reference TRBV19 and TRBJ1-1 for the parts outside the CDR3, the full variable domain is DGGITQSPKYLFRKEGQNVTLSCEQNLNHDAMYWYRQDPGQGLRLIYYSQIVNDFQKGDIAEGYSVSREKKESFPLTVTSAQKNPTAFYLCASSIIPDSNTEAFFGQGTRLTVV.

This rearrangement joins TRBV4-1 to TRBJ1-5; 7 bases agree with TRBD1. The CDR3 spans 15 residues. Per germline, CDR1 MGHRA and CDR2 YSYEKL. V was clipped by 1 base and J by 7 bases; unmatched bases: 7. The CDR3 nucleotides are TGCGCCAGCAGCCAAGTAGGGGGCGCGGGGCAGCCCCAGCATTTT. Translation: CASSQVGGAGQPQHF.

The chain is built from TRBV10-2 and TRBJ1-1, with TRBD1 as a possible D gene (5 bases). The CDR3 loop spans 12 amino acids. Trimming shortened V by 8 bases and J by 4 bases, and 11 bases separated the two germline ends. Germline loops: CDR1 WSHSY, CDR2 SAAADI. The chain's CDR3 is CASLGRGTEAFF. Written as DNA, the CDR3 is TGCGCCAGCCTCGGGAGGGGCACTGAAGCTTTCTTT.

The chain has TRBV7-8 and TRBJ2-2; maybe TRBD1 (5 bases). The CDR3 runs to 15 residues. Trimming shortened V by 11 bases and J by 2 bases, and 18 bases separated the two germline ends. CDR1 is SGHVS and CDR2 is FQNEAQ in the germline V gene. The DNA of the CDR3 is TGTGCCGGTCGCCAGGGAAGGGGAAACACCGGGGAGCTGTTTTTT. It is translated as CAGRQGRGNTGELFF. The variable domain in full, completed from reference TRBV7-8 and TRBJ2-2, reads GAGVSQSPRYKVAKRGQDVALRCDPISGHVSLFWYQQALGQGPEFLTYFQNEAQLDKSGLPSDRFFAERPEGSVSTLKIQRTQQEDSAVYLCAGRQGRGNTGELFFGEGSRLTVL.

V and J are TRBV7-6 and TRBJ2-2, with D maybe TRBD1 (6 bases). V was cut by 5 bases and J by 6 bases, with 19 bases left in between. The germline gives CDR1 SGHVS, CDR2 FNYEAQ. The CDR3 sequence is 16 residues long. CDR3 residues: CASSKNRDQIAGELFF. CDR3 coding DNA: TGTGCCAGCAGCAAGAACAGGGATCAGATCGCCGGGGAGCTGTTTTTT. Using reference TRBV7-6 and TRBJ2-2 for the parts outside the CDR3, the full variable domain is GAGVSQSPRYKVTKRGQDVALRCDPISGHVSLYWYRQALGQGPEFLTYFNYEAQQDKSGLPNDRFSAERPEGSISTLTIQRTEQRDSAMYRCASSKNRDQIAGELFFGEGSRLTVL.